This T cell receptor (beta chain) was sequenced in a study of cytomegalovirus exposure and HLA in healthy donors. Study summary: Approximately 180 million T cells yielded fewer than 120 million unique TCR beta sequences in earlier analysis. Study-wide points: The authors excluded some V segments, including TRBV6-2 and TRBV6-3, as indistinguishable. Another analysis was done later, and it associated 16,951 TCR beta sequences with HLA alleles at 0.05 false discovery rate.

As for this clone: Antigen: not known.

PCR employed 60 Vbeta and 13 Jbeta primers. TCRdb keeps only in-frame clones here, not all; method: immunoSEQ multiplex PCR. This table has roughly 73,000 clones, about 88% appearing once. V lost 3 bases to trimming and J lost 1 base; unmatched junction nucleotides: 5. Looked up from germline, CDR1 is SQVTM and CDR2 is ANQGSEA. The CDR3 has 15 residues. The material sequenced was PBMCs. This sequence joins TRBV29-1 and TRBJ2-3, with 9 bases that match TRBD1. The receptor was derived from a woman aged 45-60 years in good health and CMV-seronegative. The CDR3 DNA reads TGCAGCGTTGACCCCCGGGACAGGGGCACAGATACGCAGTATTTT. It translates to CSVDPRDRGTDTQYF.